What follows are 30 T cell receptor beta chains derived from one specimen sequenced in a study of a mutant IDH1 vaccine in newly diagnosed glioma (dated by TCRdb to the early 2020s). The antigens for these receptors are not known. Library prep was done by the immunoSEQ multiplex PCR assay. TCRdb took this table from immuneACCESS and kept in-frame rearrangements with V and J called. Such tables lack part of the clones; where checked against another copy, unresolved V genes explain under half of the gap, and the rest is unexplained. The sample profile shows 30,000 to 40,000 clones; roughly 80% of them were found once. The leading ten clones occupy over 6% of the sample. What this sample's time point label stands for: week 35, safety follow-up. Every vaccine dose consisted of 300 ug of a 20-mer mutant IDH1 peptide in Montanide, administered subcutaneously together with topical imiquimod. Sequenced here: PBMCs, sampled from a glioma patient whose treatment included an IDH1 peptide vaccine. All receptors come from a woman aged 18-29 years with glioma.

The chain uses TRBV29-1 and TRBJ2-2; perhaps D is TRBD1 or TRBD2 (5 bases each). CDR3 length equals 13 residues. The ends were cut back, 5 bases at V and 9 bases at J, with 16 bases in the middle. Per the germline V gene, CDR1 is SQVTM and CDR2 is ANQGSEA. The CDR3 DNA sequence: TGCAGCGTTACCGGGACCCAAAGCCGGGAGCTGTTTTTT. Translation gives CSVTGTQSRELFF.

The genes are TRBV28 and TRBJ2-7; D is ambiguous. V gave up 8 bases and J gave up 4 bases, with 12 bases separating them. This CDR3 region has 12 residues. Germline V gene sequence: CDR1 MDHEN, CDR2 SYDVKM. CDR3 residues: CASLDRTYEQYF. In DNA form, the CDR3 reads TGTGCCAGCCTCGATCGGACGTACGAGCAGTACTTC. Supplemented by reference TRBV28 and TRBJ2-7, the full variable domain reads DVKVTQSSRYLVKRTGEKVFLECVQDMDHENMFWYRQDPGLGLRLIYFSYDVKMKEKGDIPEGYSVSREKKERFSLILESASTNQTSMYLCASLDRTYEQYFGPGTRLTVT.

The gene calls are TRBV2 and TRBJ2-7; tentative D call: TRBD1 (6 bases). The V and J ends lost 9 bases and 0 bases respectively, with 15 bases between them. The CDR3 is made up of 14 amino acids. From germline, CDR1 is SNHLY and CDR2 FYNNEI. In nucleotides, the CDR3 is TGTGCCAGTACGGACAGTACATACTCCTACGAGCAGTACTTC. This translates into CASTDSTYSYEQYF.

This chain connects TRBV5-6 to TRBJ2-3; no clear D. Trimming left V 0 bases short and J 5 bases short, with 7 bases between. Per the germline V gene, CDR1 is SGHDT and CDR2 is YYEEEE. The CDR3 contains 13 residues. In nucleotides, the CDR3 is TGTGCCAGCAGCTTGGTACAGAGAGATACGCAGTATTTT. Amino acids: CASSLVQRDTQYF.

This chain links TRBV29-1 with TRBJ2-3; 8 nucleotides agree with TRBD2. Per germline, CDR1 SQVTM and CDR2 ANQGSEA. The J segment lost 4 bases and the V segment lost 7 bases, leaving 7 bases of the junction unmatched. The CDR3 runs 13 residues. CDR3 in DNA: TGCAGCGCTGTTAGCGGGACTCCAGATACGCAGTATTTT. It is translated as CSAVSGTPDTQYF.

DNA of the CDR3: TGTGCCAGTAGCCGGACTAGCGGGAGTGCAGATACGCAGTATTTT. Protein sequence: CASSRTSGSADTQYF. V gene TRBV19 combines with J gene TRBJ2-3; 13 bases are a match to TRBD2. CDR3 size: 15 residues. V lost 6 bases to trimming and J lost 4 bases; unmatched junction nucleotides: 4. Germline CDR1 LNHDA, CDR2 SQIVND (reference sequence).

This chain joins TRBV9 and TRBJ2-5; TRBD2 aligns across 7 bases. The germline gives CDR1 SGDLS, CDR2 YYNGEE. The CDR3 extends over 15 amino acids. The junction had 4 bases not matched to a gene; V was cut back by 0 bases and J by 2 bases. CDR3 sequence reads: CASSVDASGQETQYF. In DNA, the CDR3 is TGTGCCAGCAGCGTAGACGCTAGCGGACAAGAGACCCAGTACTTC.

This clone was observed a handful of times. The rearrangement links TRBV2 to TRBJ1-1; D not resolved. This CDR3 has 13 residues. Trimming shortened V by 3 bases and J by 12 bases, and 17 bases separated the two germline ends. Looked up from germline, CDR1 is SNHLY and CDR2 is FYNNEI. The CDR3 here is CASSDSLSGFTFF. The CDR3 DNA is TGTGCCAGCAGTGATTCACTCTCGGGATTTACTTTCTTT.

The V gene is TRBV13, the J gene TRBJ1-3; D is undetermined. There are 16 residues in the CDR3. V was shortened by 1 base and J by 0 bases, with 10 bases between the two germline ends. The germline CDR1 and CDR2 sequences are PRHDT and FYEKMQ (reference sequence). The CDR3 DNA reads as TGTGCCAGCAGCTTAGTCCGAAGGGACTCTGGAAACACCATATATTTT. Its translation is CASSLVRRDSGNTIYF.

This clone was observed a single time. V and J are TRBV23-1 and TRBJ1-1, with 7 bases matching TRBD1. TRBV23-1 is placed among ORFs of uncertain function. The length of the CDR3 is 13 residues. Losses at the gene ends were 2 bases for V and 10 bases for J; bases not matched to a gene: 7. This chain's CDR3 is CASSQHNRGLAFF. The DNA for the CDR3 is TGCGCCAGCAGTCAACATAACAGGGGCTTAGCTTTCTTT.

The chain employs TRBV7-8 and TRBJ1-3; tentatively, D is TRBD1 (5 bases). This CDR3 comprises 15 residues. In germline, CDR1 is SGHVS, CDR2 FQNEAQ. With 5 bases removed from V and 4 bases from J, the gap between germline ends came to 15 bases. The CDR3 sequence: CASSLKGQLGNTIYF. CDR3 bases: TGTGCCAGCAGCCTCAAAGGACAACTCGGAAACACCATATATTTT.

A few counts support this clone. The chain couples TRBV20-1 to TRBJ1-1; a possible D gene is TRBD1 (5 bases). Trimming shortened V by 5 bases and J by 7 bases, and 11 bases separated the two germline ends. This CDR3 has 11 residues. The germline CDR1 and CDR2 sequences are DFQATT and SNEGSKA (reference sequence). Written as DNA, the CDR3 is TGCAGTGCTGCTTGGGACGGTGAAGCTTTCTTT. It is translated as CSAAWDGEAFF.

V and J are TRBV2 and TRBJ1-2; 7 bases match TRBD1. Germline V lookup: CDR1 SNHLY, CDR2 FYNNEI. The CDR3 loop spans 14 amino acids. Trimming cost V 4 bases and J 3 bases; bases outside gene matches: 5. In DNA form, the CDR3 reads TGTGCCAGCAGTGGACAGGGATCGGACTATGGCTACACCTTC. Protein product: CASSGQGSDYGYTF.

The chain couples TRBV19 to TRBJ2-3; TRBD1 might be the D (5 bases). This CDR3 has 15 amino acids. Trimming cost V 10 bases and J 0 bases, with 17 bases left between them. CDR1 and CDR2 from the germline V gene are LNHDA and SQIVND (reference sequence). CDR3 region: CATSAPRASTDTQYF. In nucleotides, the CDR3 is TGTGCCACTTCCGCCCCCAGGGCTAGCACAGATACGCAGTATTTT.

This clone appeared once. The chain joins TRBV2 to TRBJ1-4; TRBD1 is a possible D gene (6 bases). The germline gives CDR1 SNHLY, CDR2 FYNNEI. V lost 3 bases and J lost 7, with 12 bases in between. The CDR3 has 14 residues. Here the CDR3 DNA reads TGTGCCAGCAGTGATAGGCCAGGGGTTGAAAAACTGTTTTTT. This translates into CASSDRPGVEKLFF. The entire variable domain, with the rest obtained from reference TRBV2 and TRBJ1-4, is as follows: EPEVTQTPSHQVTQMGQEVILRCVPISNHLYFYWYRQILGQKVEFLVSFYNNEISEKSEIFDDQFSVERPDGSNFTLKIRSTKLEDSAMYFCASSDRPGVEKLFFGSGTQLSVL.

V usage is TRBV6-6 and J usage is TRBJ1-2; the match to TRBD1 covers 7 bases. CDR3 length equals 16 residues. The J segment lost 4 bases and the V segment lost 8 bases, leaving 16 bases of the junction unmatched. CDR1 MNHNY and CDR2 SVGAGI come from the germline V gene (reference sequence). The chain's CDR3 is CASLNPDGTVAYGYTF. CDR3 nucleotide sequence: TGTGCCAGCTTGAATCCCGACGGGACAGTTGCCTATGGCTACACCTTC.

The gene calls are TRBV14 and TRBJ1-2; D not certain. CDR1 SGHDN and CDR2 FVKESK come from the germline V gene. The CDR3 sequence is 13 residues long. The V and J ends lost 3 bases and 5 bases respectively, with 10 bases between them. The CDR3 loop reads CASSQGRTYGYTF. The CDR3 nucleotides are TGTGCCAGCAGCCAGGGCAGGACGTATGGCTACACCTTC.

This chain joins TRBV9 and TRBJ2-2; a possible D gene is TRBD1 (5 bases). The CDR3 spans 17 residues. V shed 0 bases and J shed 5 bases, with 17 bases lying between them. Germline assignment: CDR1 SGDLS and CDR2 YYNGEE. The DNA for the CDR3 is TGTGCCAGCAGCGTAGCTGGTGGCAGGGATGGGACCGGGGAGCTGTTTTTT. This encodes CASSVAGGRDGTGELFF.

This chain links TRBV10-2 with TRBJ1-1; TRBD1 might be the D (6 bases). Germline V CDR1 and CDR2: WSHSY, SAAADI. Deletions cut 2 bases from V and 11 bases from J, with 18 bases between. The CDR3 loop spans 14 amino acids. In DNA, the CDR3 is TGCGCCAGCAGTGAGCGGGGGGCGGGCGGTGAGGCTTTCTTT. Its translation: CASSERGAGGEAFF.

This clone has only a few counts. This chain connects TRBV29-1 to TRBJ2-1, with D tentatively TRBD1 (7 bases). CDR1 is SQVTM and CDR2 is ANQGSEA in the germline V gene. The V end was cut by 5 bases, the J end by 6 bases, with 14 bases between. This CDR3 has 13 residues. The CDR3, as DNA: TGCAGCGTTTCAGGGCAGGGGGGCAATGAGCAGTTCTTC. Translation gives CSVSGQGGNEQFF.

The chain links TRBV28 to TRBJ1-5; D unresolved. The CDR3 consists of 13 residues. CDR1 is MDHEN and CDR2 is SYDVKM in the germline V gene. V was cut by 5 bases and J by 4 bases, with 9 bases left in between. DNA of the CDR3: TGTGCCAGCAGTAGATCCGGGAATCAGCCCCAGCATTTT. Protein: CASSRSGNQPQHF.

The chain couples TRBV4-2 to TRBJ1-1; D unclear. The CDR3 covers 15 residues. The V gene lost 4 bases and the J gene lost 1 base, with 13 bases spanning the gap. The germline gives CDR1 LGHNA, CDR2 YNFKEQ. In nucleotides, the CDR3 is TGTGCCAGCAGCCCCCCCGACAAATGGAACACTGAAGCTTTCTTT. Encoded protein: CASSPPDKWNTEAFF.

J is TRBJ2-3 and V is TRBV4-1; D is tentatively TRBD1 or TRBD2 (5 bases each). This CDR3 spans 14 amino acids. V was clipped by 1 base and J by 1 base, with 6 bases between them. Germline V gene data show CDR1 as MGHRA and CDR2 as YSYEKL. The CDR3 loop is CASSQGGGTDTQYF. The CDR3 bases are TGCGCCAGCAGCCAAGGAGGGGGCACAGATACGCAGTATTTT.

J is TRBJ2-7 and V is TRBV5-1; 9 positions agree with TRBD1. The CDR3 has 14 amino acids. With 2 bases clipped from V and 7 bases from J, the junction kept 7 bases outside the gene matches. Per the germline V gene, CDR1 is SGHRS and CDR2 is YFSETQ. The DNA for the CDR3 is TGCGCCAGCAGCTTTCAACAGGGGGCGGGTGAGCAGTACTTC. Its protein is CASSFQQGAGEQYF. Combining the CDR3 with reference TRBV5-1 and TRBJ2-7 gives the whole variable domain KAGVTQTPRYLIKTRGQQVTLSCSPISGHRSVSWYQQTPGQGLQFLFEYFSETQRNKGNFPGRFSGRQFSNSRSEMNVSTLELGDSALYLCASSFQQGAGEQYFGPGTRLTVT.

This chain joins TRBV2 and TRBJ2-7; TRBD2 agrees at 8 bases. Germline-derived CDR1 and CDR2 are SNHLY and FYNNEI. This CDR3 has 15 residues. V dropped 3 bases and J dropped 5; count of bases not matched to a gene: 9. The CDR3 is CASSEFAGGRNEQYF. CDR3 nucleotides: TGTGCCAGCAGTGAGTTTGCGGGGGGCCGGAACGAGCAGTACTTC.

The chain recombines TRBV7-8 with TRBJ1-1, with 7 nucleotides matching TRBD1. The CDR3 runs 12 residues. J gave up 4 bases and V 6 bases, and 2 bases lay outside the gene matches. CDR1 and CDR2 (germline): SGHVS, FQNEAQ. The CDR3 region is CASRTGVTEAFF. CDR3 sequence (DNA): TGTGCCAGCAGAACAGGGGTCACTGAAGCTTTCTTT.

The gene calls are TRBV28 and TRBJ2-7, with D perhaps matching TRBD1 (6 bases). Germline V gives CDR1 MDHEN, CDR2 SYDVKM. CDR3 length equals 15 residues. V lost 3 bases to trimming and J lost 3 bases, with 15 bases between them. This CDR3 is CASSLVGRGNYEQYF. Here the CDR3 DNA reads TGTGCCAGCAGTTTGGTCGGCAGGGGTAACTACGAGCAGTACTTC.

This rearrangement joins TRBV5-4 to TRBJ1-2; D gene ambiguous. The V and J ends lost 0 bases and 4 bases respectively, with 4 bases between them. The CDR3 contains 12 residues. From germline, CDR1 is SGHNT and CDR2 YYREEE (reference sequence). CDR3 amino acids: CASSLGFYGYTF. CDR3 nucleotides: TGTGCCAGCAGCTTGGGATTCTATGGCTACACCTTC.

The gene calls are TRBV6-5 and TRBJ2-1, with 7 bases identical to TRBD2. This CDR3 has 16 residues. Germline CDR1 MNHEY, CDR2 SVGAGI. The V segment lost 0 bases and the J segment 4 bases; nucleotides outside the gene matches: 6. The CDR3 nucleotides read TGTGCCAGCAGTTACTCGGGGGGAGGGCGATACAATGAGCAGTTCTTC. It yields the protein CASSYSGGGRYNEQFF.

V is TRBV9 and J is TRBJ2-1, with 10 bases that match TRBD2. CDR3 length: 15 amino acids. Germline values: CDR1 SGDLS, CDR2 YYNGEE. After removal of 3 bases from V and 6 bases from J, the junction contained 6 bases not matched to a gene. CDR3 protein: CASSDRTSGFNEQFF. CDR3 in DNA: TGTGCCAGCAGCGACCGGACTAGCGGTTTCAATGAGCAGTTCTTC. Full variable domain (outside the CDR3, taken from reference TRBV9 and TRBJ2-1): DSGVTQTPKHLITATGQRVTLRCSPRSGDLSVYWYQQSLDQGLQFLIQYYNGEERAKGNILERFSAQQFPDLHSELNLSSLELGDSALYFCASSDRTSGFNEQFFGPGTRLTVL.